Each of the 9 T cell receptor beta chains below was sequenced from the same sample in a study of blood T cell repertoires in COVID-19. Assay used: immunoSEQ multiplex PCR; TCRdb lists only in-frame clones, some missing. The repertoire includes 200,000 to 250,000 clones, more than 65% of them detected once, and 9.7% sits in the top ten. Sample: peripheral blood. The receptors were gathered from a man aged 45-60 years with active or convalescent COVID-19.

The chain joins TRBV7-2 to TRBJ2-1; D may be TRBD2 (7 bases). CDR1 and CDR2 (germline): SGHTA, FQGNSA. The CDR3 sequence is 15 residues long. With 3 bases removed from V and 2 bases from J, the gap between germline ends came to 11 bases. Written as DNA, the CDR3 is TGTGCCAGCAGCTTGACGGGGGGCCCCTACAATGAGCAGTTCTTC. Its protein product is CASSLTGGPYNEQFF.

The genes are TRBV7-8 and TRBJ1-2; D may be TRBD1 (5 bases). Trimming pared 3 bases from V and 5 bases from J, leaving 13 bases between. The CDR3 extends over 14 amino acids. CDR1 and CDR2 (germline): SGHVS, FQNEAQ. CDR3 region: CASSFDSLSYGYTF. DNA of the CDR3: TGTGCCAGCAGCTTCGACAGCTTATCTTATGGCTACACCTTC.

The V call is TRBV4-1, the J call TRBJ1-4, with D maybe TRBD1 (6 bases). The CDR3 has 20 residues. Trimming removed 1 base at V and 6 bases at J, with 27 bases between. CDR1 MGHRA and CDR2 YSYEKL come from the germline V gene. For the CDR3, the DNA is TGCGCCAGCAGCCAAGGTTCAATCTGGACAGCACCGGTGGTGGATGAAAAACTGTTTTTT. Translating gives CASSQGSIWTAPVVDEKLFF.

The rearrangement joins TRBV7-8 to TRBJ1-1; no clear D. V lost 8 bases and J lost 0, with 10 bases in between. Germline-derived CDR1 and CDR2 are SGHVS and FQNEAQ. The CDR3 extends over 13 amino acids. CDR3 loop: CASGGSLNTEAFF. The CDR3 bases are TGTGCCAGCGGAGGCAGCCTGAACACTGAAGCTTTCTTT.

The chain carries TRBV6-5 and TRBJ1-3; 7 nucleotides agree with TRBD1. The junction had 3 bases not matched to a gene; V was cut back by 1 base and J by 0 bases. CDR1 MNHEY and CDR2 SVGAGI come from the germline V gene. The CDR3 runs to 16 residues. This CDR3 reads CASSYWDSSSGNTIYF. Here the CDR3 DNA reads TGTGCCAGCAGTTACTGGGACAGCAGCTCTGGAAACACCATATATTTT.

The table lists this clone with a count of one. The chain employs TRBV4-2 and TRBJ2-5; TRBD2 matches 7 bases. CDR1 and CDR2 (germline): LGHNA, YNFKEQ. With 4 bases clipped from V and 2 bases from J, the junction kept 4 bases outside the gene matches. This CDR3 has 14 residues. The CDR3 nucleotides are TGTGCCAGCAGCCCCGGGACTAAACAAGAGACCCAGTACTTC. This codes for CASSPGTKQETQYF.

V gene TRBV6-6 combines with J gene TRBJ1-5; TRBD1 matches at 10 bases. This CDR3 has 15 residues. The germline gives CDR1 MNHNY, CDR2 SVGAGI (reference sequence). V gave up 5 bases and J gave up 7 bases; unmatched junction bases: 8. The CDR3 nucleotides are TGTGCCAGCAGTCGGACAGGGGGAAAAGAGCAGCCCCAGCATTTT. As protein: CASSRTGGKEQPQHF.

This clone came up a few times. The chain is built from TRBV19 and TRBJ2-1, with 12 positions matching TRBD2. The germline gives CDR1 LNHDA, CDR2 SQIVND (reference sequence). This CDR3 is built from 17 residues. V was clipped by 5 bases and J by 4 bases; unmatched bases: 9. The DNA of the CDR3 is TGTGCCAGTAGTGTGAACTCGCTAGCGGGAGGGTACAATGAGCAGTTCTTC. Encoded protein: CASSVNSLAGGYNEQFF. Combining the CDR3 with reference TRBV19 and TRBJ2-1 gives the whole variable domain DGGITQSPKYLFRKEGQNVTLSCEQNLNHDAMYWYRQDPGQGLRLIYYSQIVNDFQKGDIAEGYSVSREKKESFPLTVTSAQKNPTAFYLCASSVNSLAGGYNEQFFGPGTRLTVL.

This clone was detected only a few times. The CDR3 region is CASSEGGTGTQHF. CDR3 in DNA: TGTGCCAGCAGTGAGGGAGGGACAGGGACCCAGCATTTT. The chain combines TRBV6-1 with TRBJ1-5; 9 bases are shared with TRBD1. Trimming cost V 3 bases and J 11 bases; bases outside gene matches: 5. Germline CDR1 MNHNS, CDR2 SASEGT. The CDR3 has 13 residues.